The rows below give T cell receptor beta chains drawn from one sample of a study of T cells in Graves' hyperthyroidism and ophthalmopathy. TCRdb analysed the multiplex PCR reads with MiXCR anew, one entry per CDR3 protein. The table includes about 510,000 distinct CDR3 sequences, 46% detected once. Sequencing used peripheral blood or thyroid tissue (not recorded which). Every receptor here comes from an adult woman with Graves' disease, either hyperthyroidism or ophthalmopathy (not recorded which). Each CDR3 is given with its conserved first and last residue. A D gene is named only where the DNA matches it firmly. A row's size may be missing; if present it is once, few, many or a size class.

>.|.|TRBJ2-7|TRBV2
TGTGCCAGCAGTGAGGGACGGGAAACCTACGAGCAGTACTTC
CASSEGRETYEQYF
>few|.|TRBJ1-1|TRBV20-1
TGCAGTGCTACCCGGGTTGCGGGGTACAACACTGAAGCTTTCTTT
CSATRVAGYNTEAFF
>.|TRBD1|TRBJ2-7|TRBV10-3
TGTGCCATCAGTTCGTCACCGGGACAGGGGGCTCAAAATTACGAGCAGTACTTC
CAISSSPGQGAQNYEQYF
>many|TRBD1|TRBJ1-1|TRBV5-1
TGTGCCAGCAGCTTAGACAGGGTCATGAACACTGAAGCTTTCTTT
CASSLDRVMNTEAFF
>.|.|TRBJ1-1|TRBV5-1
TGCGCCAGCGCCTTGGGCTTGGACACTGAAGCTTTCTTT
CASALGLDTEAFF
>.|TRBD1|TRBJ1-1|TRBV20-1
TGCAGTGCTAGAGTAAAGGGGACAGGGGACACTGAAGCTTTCTTT
CSARVKGTGDTEAFF
>.|.|TRBJ1-5|TRBV7-9
TGTGCCAGCAGCTTAGATCCAGGGGAGGATCAGCCCCAGCATTTT
CASSLDPGEDQPQHF
>many|.|TRBJ1-2|TRBV2
TGTGCCAGCAGATCGGACCTTCGGGGCTACACCTTC
CASRSDLRGYTF
>once|TRBD1|TRBJ1-2|TRBV15
TGTGCCACCTCTCCGGGACAGTGCACCGATGGCTACACCTTC
CATSPGQCTDGYTF
>.|TRBD2|TRBJ2-5|TRBV7-8
TGTGCCAGCAGCTCTTCGGGACTAGCGGGAGAAGAGACCCAGTACTTC
CASSSSGLAGEETQYF
>few|.|TRBJ1-2|TRBV20-1
TGCAGCTCTAGATCGGAGTATGGCTACACCTTC
CSSRSEYGYTF
>many|TRBD1|TRBJ1-2|TRBV5-1
TGCGCCAGCAGCCCCCTCGGACAGGGGACGTCCAACTATGGCTACACCTTC
CASSPLGQGTSNYGYTF
>.|.|TRBJ2-7|TRBV25-1
TGTGCCTGCAGTGCTACCGTTCAGGGTGACGAGCAGTACTTC
CACSATVQGDEQYF
>.|TRBD1|TRBJ1-1|TRBV12-3/TRBV12-4
TGTGCCACCGGGACAGGGGGCTCTGAAGCTTTCTTT
CATGTGGSEAFF
>many|.|TRBJ1-1|TRBV7-2
TGTGCCAGCAGCTTATTCGGAGGGAACACTGAAGCTTTCTTT
CASSLFGGNTEAFF
>many|.|TRBJ1-1|TRBV7-7
TGTGCTAGCAGCGCCCAATTGAACACTGAAGCTTTCTTT
CASSAQLNTEAFF
>.|TRBD1|TRBJ1-2|TRBV2
TGTGCCAGCAGTGTTTCCAGGGGGGACTATGGCTACACCTTC
CASSVSRGDYGYTF
>once|.|TRBJ2-5|TRBV29-1
TGCAGCGTTGAAGGGGGTGAGGGGCAAGAGACCCAGTACTTC
CSVEGGEGQETQYF
>.|.|TRBJ2-5|TRBV11-2
TGTGCCAGCAGCTGGGCCCTTGGGACCCAGTACTTC
CASSWALGTQYF
>.|.|TRBJ1-5|TRBV2
TGTGCCAGCAGTGGGGGTCGGATTTCCGTGAATCAGCCCCAGCATTTT
CASSGGRISVNQPQHF
>.|.|TRBJ1-2|TRBV7-2
.
CASSLTPGDLGKLFFGYTF
>many|TRBD1|TRBJ1-2|TRBV2
TGTGCCAGCAGTGAGCGGTCTAGAGGGCAGGGGGGAGGCTACACCTTC
CASSERSRGQGGGYTF
>many|TRBD1|TRBJ2-5|TRBV7-7
TGTGCTAGCAGCCGAACAGGGGGCGAGACCCAGTACTTC
CASSRTGGETQYF
>many|.|TRBJ2-7|TRBV29-1
TGCAGCGTGAATCCCACCGGACAGCCGGGGGGCGAGCAGTACTTC
CSVNPTGQPGGEQYF
>.|.|TRBJ1-2|TRBV10-3
TGTGCCATCAGGGGACAAATCACCGACGGTTGGGGCTACACCTTC
CAIRGQITDGWGYTF
>.|.|TRBJ2-2|TRBV6-9
TGTGCCAGCAGTGAATTCGGAAGGATTCGGAACACCGGGGAGCTGTTTTTT
CASSEFGRIRNTGELFF
>.|.|TRBJ2-5|TRBV13
TGTGCCAGCAGTCCCCGCCGGGGCGCCGGGGAGACCCAGTACTTC
CASSPRRGAGETQYF
>many|TRBD2|TRBJ2-7|TRBV4-3
TGCGCCAGCAGCCAATCGAGCGGGGAACATTACGAGCAGTACTTC
CASSQSSGEHYEQYF
>.|.|TRBJ1-2|TRBV10-3
TGTGCCATCAGTGAGTACTGGAACTATGGCTACACCTTC
CAISEYWNYGYTF
>few|.|TRBJ2-1|TRBV10-3
TGTGCCATCCGTAAACAGACAGGTATCGCCTACAATGAGCAGTTCTTC
CAIRKQTGIAYNEQFF
>.|.|TRBJ1-2|TRBV15
TGTGCCACCAGCAGCCAAGAGGGACGGATCTATGGCTACACCTTC
CATSSQEGRIYGYTF
>many|TRBD2|TRBJ2-6|TRBV29-1
TGCAGCGTTGGTACTAGCGGGGCTGGGGCCAACGTCCTGACTTTC
CSVGTSGAGANVLTF
>few|.|TRBJ2-5|TRBV10-3
TGTGCCATCAGTGAGTCGCCTCATACGGGGCGCGGGGAGACCCAGTACTTC
CAISESPHTGRGETQYF
>.|.|TRBJ2-7|TRBV20-1
TGCAGTGCCCCTTCCATCTACGAGCAGTACTTC
CSAPSIYEQYF
>.|.|TRBJ1-1|TRBV5-6
TGTGCCAGCAGCGGGATTGGTCGAGCCACTGAAGCTTTCTTT
CASSGIGRATEAFF
>few|TRBD1|TRBJ2-7|TRBV11-2
TGTGCCAGCAGCTTCACAGGGGGCGTGTACGAGCAGTACTTC
CASSFTGGVYEQYF
>many|TRBD1|TRBJ2-5|TRBV29-1
TGCAGCGTCAGGAAGGGACAGCAAGAGACCCAGTACTTC
CSVRKGQQETQYF
>.|TRBD2|TRBJ2-7|TRBV7-1
TGTGCCAGCAGCTCATGGACTAGCGGGGAGTACGAGCAGTACTTC
CASSSWTSGEYEQYF
>.|.|TRBJ1-1|TRBV29-1
TGCAGCCAAGAGCCGACCTCGTACGAAGCTTTCTTT
CSQEPTSYEAFF
>many|TRBD2|TRBJ2-7|TRBV19
TGTGCCAGTAGTATTTGGGGGGGCGAGCAGTACTTC
CASSIWGGEQYF
>.|.|TRBJ2-5|TRBV5-1
TGCGCCAGCAGCCTGAAATTGGGTGAGGGGCAAGAGACCCAGTACTTC
CASSLKLGEGQETQYF
>many|TRBD1|TRBJ1-5|TRBV7-2
TGTGCCAGCAGCTTAGTGTCAGGGGGTCAGCCCCAGCATTTT
CASSLVSGGQPQHF
>many|TRBD2|TRBJ2-5|TRBV5-4
TGTGCCAGCAGCCAGACTAGCGAAGAGACCCAGTACTTC
CASSQTSEETQYF
>few|TRBD2|TRBJ2-7|TRBV12-3/TRBV12-4
TGTGCCAGCAGTCTAGCGGGCATCTACGAGCAGTACTTC
CASSLAGIYEQYF
>few|TRBD1|TRBJ1-5|TRBV7-2
TGTGCCAGCAGCATCCGGGACAGGGATCAGCCCCAGCATTTT
CASSIRDRDQPQHF
>.|.|TRBJ1-4|TRBV7-8
TGTGCCAGCAGCTTAGTGGTGGGAGCTAATGAAAAACTGTTTTTT
CASSLVVGANEKLFF